This TCR beta chain was captured in a study of OX40 agonist ivuxolimab in advanced cancers. Points from the study as a whole: Expanded peripheral T-cell antigen specificity went undetermined.

Details on this clone: Its antigen is currently unknown.

The assay was immunoSEQ multiplex PCR, and TCRdb's table has in-frame clones only and misses some. The table has about 48,000 clones, 79% seen once. Germline V gene lookup returns CDR1 SGHTA and CDR2 FQGNSA. Deletions cut 1 base from V and 4 bases from J, with 8 bases between. The CDR3 covers 14 residues. The source was CD4+ or CD8+ T cells sorted from blood, collected in a trial of the OX40 agonist ivuxolimab. The TCR sequence derives from an adult with an advanced solid tumor such as melanoma, head and neck, liver or kidney cancer. The chain couples TRBV7-2 to TRBJ1-3, with D hard to call. The CDR3 region has the DNA TGTGCCAGCAGCTTAGAAAGGCAAGGAAACACCATATATTTT. This translates into CASSLERQGNTIYF.